This TCR beta chain was identified during a study of technical replicates of blood from several donors (dated by TCRdb to 2016 to 2017). The library was produced with the immunoSEQ multiplex PCR assay. TCRdb mirrors the immuneACCESS table, restricted to in-frame sequences. Some clones are absent from its copies; in checked studies, under half trace to an unresolved V gene, and the reason for the others is unknown. Present in this sample are approximately 75,000 clones, more than 90% of which were seen just once. The top ten clones comprise 0.41% of the sample. Comments on this clone: Its antigen target is currently unknown. Base qualities were left out, and no much larger clone turns up one base away.

The origin of this receptor is a human donor in good health. The material sequenced was T cells isolated from PBMCs.

The nucleotide sequence reads TGCGCCAGCAGCCAAGTTAGTCAGGGGCAGCCCCAGCATTTT. Its coded protein is CASSQVSQGQPQHF. In this chain, TRBV4-1 is recombined with TRBJ1-5; TRBD1 is a possible D gene, resting on 6 matching bases. The CDR3 runs 14 residues from the cysteine to the phenylalanine. The only DNA kept is the CDR3, 42 bases in frame from the first base. CDR1 and CDR2, looked up from the germline V gene, are MGHRA and YSYEKL. V is reduced by 1 base and J by 7 bases, leaving a spacing of 11 bases between them.